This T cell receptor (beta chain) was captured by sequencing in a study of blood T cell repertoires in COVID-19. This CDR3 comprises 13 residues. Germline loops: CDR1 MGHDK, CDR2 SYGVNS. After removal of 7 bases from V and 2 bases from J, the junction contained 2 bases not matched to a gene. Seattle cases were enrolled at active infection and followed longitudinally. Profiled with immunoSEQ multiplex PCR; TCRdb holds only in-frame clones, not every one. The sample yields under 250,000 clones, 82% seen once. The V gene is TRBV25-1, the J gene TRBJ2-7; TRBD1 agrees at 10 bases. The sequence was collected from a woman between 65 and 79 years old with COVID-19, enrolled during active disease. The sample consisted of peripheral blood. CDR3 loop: CASIGTGAYEQYF. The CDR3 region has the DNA TGTGCCAGCATCGGGACAGGGGCCTACGAGCAGTACTTC.